The 27 T cell receptor beta chains below all came from one sample that was sequenced in a study of glioma-infiltrating T cells after dendritic cell vaccination (dated by TCRdb to the mid-2010s). The library was prepared using the immunoSEQ multiplex PCR assay. TCRdb mirrors the immuneACCESS table, restricted to in-frame sequences. Some clones are absent from its copies; in checked studies, under half trace to an unresolved V gene, and the reason for the others is unknown. Within this sample are 55,000 to 70,000 clones, with 75% to 85% of them counted one time only. The leading ten clones occupy about 8.9% of the sample. Sequencing was performed on blood, taken before dendritic cell vaccination. The source is a human donor with glioblastoma.

The V gene is TRBV6-5, the J gene TRBJ2-3; 7 bases fit TRBD1. V shed 5 bases and J 0 bases; nucleotides not matched to a gene: 5. Germline values: CDR1 MNHEY, CDR2 SVGAGI. CDR3 length: 15 residues. The CDR3 DNA reads TGTGCCAGCAGTAGGGGACAGCCTAGCACAGATACGCAGTATTTT. This translates into CASSRGQPSTDTQYF.

The V and J genes are TRBV2 and TRBJ2-2, with 9 nucleotides matching TRBD1. The length of the CDR3 is 18 residues. Germline lookup yields CDR1 SNHLY and CDR2 FYNNEI. The CDR3 nucleotides read TGTGCGGCCACACGGCGACAGGGGGAAACCGCGAACACCGGGGAGCTGTTTTTT. Amino acids: CAATRRQGETANTGELFF.

The J gene is TRBJ2-1, the V gene TRBV28; D gene uncertain. This CDR3 spans 14 amino acids. Between the trimmed V and J ends, which lost 4 bases and 1 base, there was a span of 8 bases. CDR1 MDHEN and CDR2 SYDVKM come from the germline V gene. The CDR3 nucleotides are TGTGCCAGCAGTTCTGGGCGTTCCTACAATGAGCAGTTCTTC. This gives the protein CASSSGRSYNEQFF.

This chain links TRBV7-9 with TRBJ1-5, with 7 bases aligning to TRBD1. Losses at the gene ends were 1 base for V and 0 bases for J; bases not matched to a gene: 6. The CDR3 sequence is 17 residues long. Germline lookup yields CDR1 SEHNR and CDR2 FQNEAQ (reference sequence). CDR3 amino acids: CASSLVTGFYSNQPQHF. The CDR3 DNA sequence: TGTGCCAGCAGCTTAGTGACAGGGTTCTATAGCAATCAGCCCCAGCATTTT.

This chain connects TRBV19 to TRBJ2-1, with TRBD2 matching over 10 bases. V was pared by 3 bases and J by 8 bases, with 7 bases of the junction left unmatched. Germline V CDR1 and CDR2: LNHDA, SQIVND (reference sequence). This CDR3 has 15 amino acids. The CDR3 DNA follows: TGTGCCAGTAGTATCGGGACTAGCGTGCGCCATGAGCAGTTCTTC. It yields the protein CASSIGTSVRHEQFF. The variable domain in full, with the rest retrieved from reference TRBV19 and TRBJ2-1, is DGGITQSPKYLFRKEGQNVTLSCEQNLNHDAMYWYRQDPGQGLRLIYYSQIVNDFQKGDIAEGYSVSREKKESFPLTVTSAQKNPTAFYLCASSIGTSVRHEQFFGPGTRLTVL.

The chain couples TRBV30 to TRBJ2-7; the D gene is possibly TRBD2 (6 bases). Trimming left V 5 bases short and J 1 base short, with 9 bases between. The CDR3 sequence is 12 residues long. Germline V gene data show CDR1 as GTSNPN and CDR2 as SVGIG (reference sequence). CDR3 nucleotide sequence: TGTGCCTGGGGGACTGATTCCTACGAGCAGTACTTC. This gives the protein CAWGTDSYEQYF.

The J gene is TRBJ2-1, the V gene TRBV18, with D tentatively TRBD2 (6 bases). CDR1 and CDR2 from the germline V gene are KGHSH and LQKENI. V lost 0 bases and J 2 bases, leaving 17 bases between the germline ends. CDR3 length equals 18 residues. The CDR3 region has the DNA TGTGCCAGCTCACCACCTACCGGAGGGGACCCTGCCTACAATGAGCAGTTCTTC. Protein: CASSPPTGGDPAYNEQFF.

This chain links TRBV7-9 with TRBJ2-7; perhaps TRBD1 as D (5 bases). Trimming took 1 base from V and 5 from J, leaving 12 bases between them. The CDR3 runs 14 residues. The germline V gene encodes CDR1 SEHNR and CDR2 FQNEAQ (reference sequence). Here the CDR3 reads CASSLEGVVDEQYF. CDR3 nucleotides: TGTGCCAGCAGCTTAGAAGGGGTTGTGGACGAGCAGTACTTC. Full variable domain (rest looked up from reference TRBV7-9 and TRBJ2-7): DTGVSQNPRHKITKRGQNVTFRCDPISEHNRLYWYRQTLGQGPEFLTYFQNEAQLEKSRLLSDRFSAERPKGSFSTLEIQRTEQGDSAMYLCASSLEGVVDEQYFGPGTRLTVT.

This clone was observed a handful of times. The chain links TRBV19 to TRBJ2-5, with 10 bases matching TRBD2. V dropped 5 bases and J dropped 7; count of bases not matched to a gene: 7. This CDR3 is 14 amino acids long. Germline V gives CDR1 LNHDA, CDR2 SQIVND (reference sequence). The CDR3 spells CASSPGLASRTQYF. DNA of the CDR3: TGTGCCAGTAGTCCGGGACTAGCGTCGCGGACCCAGTACTTC.

This chain connects TRBV14 to TRBJ1-1; no firm D call. From germline, CDR1 is SGHDN and CDR2 FVKESK. Trimming cost V 5 bases and J 0 bases, with 13 bases left between them. The CDR3 has 15 residues. In DNA form, the CDR3 reads TGTGCCAGCAGCGCCCAACACCTCATGAACACTGAAGCTTTCTTT. Translated: CASSAQHLMNTEAFF.

The chain joins TRBV7-2 to TRBJ1-2; TRBD1 might be the D (6 bases). V gave up 6 bases and J gave up 3 bases, with 14 bases separating them. CDR1 SGHTA and CDR2 FQGNSA come from the germline V gene. CDR3 length: 14 residues. Here the CDR3 reads CASSHPSGDYGYTF. CDR3 nucleotide sequence: TGTGCCAGCAGTCATCCCTCAGGGGACTATGGCTACACCTTC.

The chain combines TRBV29-1 with TRBJ2-2; D not resolved. The V gene lost 0 bases and the J gene lost 6 bases, with 11 bases spanning the gap. CDR1 and CDR2 from the germline V gene are SQVTM and ANQGSEA. This CDR3 is built from 14 residues. CDR3 amino acids: CSVEESGVPGELFF. The CDR3 DNA is TGCAGCGTTGAAGAATCAGGCGTACCCGGGGAGCTGTTTTTT.

V gene TRBV6-1 combines with J gene TRBJ2-7, with 10 bases identical to TRBD2. Germline CDR1 and CDR2: MNHNS and SASEGT. The CDR3 loop spans 14 amino acids. The V gene end was trimmed by 5 bases and the J gene end by 2 bases; junction bases not matched to a gene: 3. The CDR3 here is CASSNLAGAYEQYF. CDR3 sequence (DNA): TGTGCCAGCAGTAATCTAGCGGGGGCCTACGAGCAGTACTTC.

The chain links TRBV5-1 to TRBJ1-1; tentatively, D is TRBD1 (5 bases). The length of the CDR3 is 16 residues. V shed 0 bases and J shed 0 bases, with 12 bases lying between them. The germline V gene encodes CDR1 SGHRS and CDR2 YFSETQ. DNA of the CDR3: TGCGCCAGCAGCTTGGTTACAGGTATCATGAACACTGAAGCTTTCTTT. Amino acid sequence: CASSLVTGIMNTEAFF.

The V gene is TRBV29-1, the J gene TRBJ2-1; 9 bases map to TRBD1. Per germline, CDR1 SQVTM and CDR2 ANQGSEA. This CDR3 comprises 12 residues. Losses at the gene ends were 6 bases for V and 8 bases for J; bases not matched to a gene: 5. This chain's CDR3 is CSVGQGAYEQFF. CDR3 nucleotide sequence: TGCAGCGTGGGACAGGGCGCGTATGAGCAGTTCTTC.

The chain joins TRBV7-6 to TRBJ1-5; D gene uncertain. Germline CDR1 reads SGHVS; CDR2 reads FNYEAQ. With 4 bases removed from V and 10 bases from J, the gap between germline ends came to 11 bases. The CDR3 has 12 residues. This CDR3 reads CASSSLGEPQHF. For the CDR3, the DNA is TGTGCCAGCAGCTCCCTCGGAGAACCCCAGCATTTT.

The count of this clone is one. The V call is TRBV6-5, the J call TRBJ2-7; 7 bases line up with TRBD1. CDR3 length equals 14 residues. V trimming: 2 bases; J trimming: 4 bases; junction bases outside the gene matches: 5. The germline gives CDR1 MNHEY, CDR2 SVGAGI. The CDR3: CASSYRRQGYEQYF. As DNA, the CDR3 is TGTGCCAGCAGTTACCGACGACAGGGATACGAGCAGTACTTC.

CDR3 in DNA: TGTGCCAGTAGTATACTAATGTCCGGGGGGCGACGGTATGGCTACACCTTC. Its translation is CASSILMSGGRRYGYTF. V gene TRBV19 combines with J gene TRBJ1-2, with a tentative D call TRBD1 (6 bases). Per germline, CDR1 LNHDA and CDR2 SQIVND (reference sequence). The CDR3 contains 17 residues. Deletions cut 2 bases from V and 5 bases from J, with 21 bases between.

V gene TRBV5-4 combines with J gene TRBJ1-4, with unresolved D. The CDR3 is 15 amino acids. Germline V gene data show CDR1 as SGHNT and CDR2 as YYREEE (reference sequence). V lost 2 bases and J lost 3, with 11 bases in between. The CDR3, as DNA: TGTGCCAGCAGCTTCGACCCAGGCTCTAATGAAAAACTGTTTTTT. As protein: CASSFDPGSNEKLFF. Supplemented by reference TRBV5-4 and TRBJ1-4, the full variable domain reads ETGVTQSPTHLIKTRGQQVTLRCSSQSGHNTVSWYQQALGQGPQFIFQYYREEENGRGNFPPRFSGLQFPNYSSELNVNALELDDSALYLCASSFDPGSNEKLFFGSGTQLSVL.

CDR3 region: CASRNPYRERLFF. The CDR3 coding sequence is TGTGCCAGTAGGAACCCCTACAGGGAACGACTGTTTTTT. The rearrangement joins TRBV19 to TRBJ1-4, with TRBD1 as a possible D gene (6 bases). Trimming shortened V by 6 bases and J by 13 bases, and 18 bases separated the two germline ends. The CDR3 is 13 amino acids. The germline CDR1 and CDR2 sequences are LNHDA and SQIVND (reference sequence).

The chain is built from TRBV5-6 and TRBJ2-2; the match to TRBD1 covers 9 bases. Germline CDR1 SGHDT, CDR2 YYEEEE. This CDR3 spans 15 amino acids. After removal of 3 bases from V and 6 bases from J, the junction contained 6 bases not matched to a gene. This chain's CDR3 is CASSSLTGGPGELFF. The DNA of the CDR3 is TGTGCCAGCAGCTCCCTGACAGGGGGTCCCGGGGAGCTGTTTTTT.

About this clone: Other DNA sequences in the sample encode the same CDR3. This chain connects TRBV2 to TRBJ1-1; 7 nucleotides align to TRBD1. V gave up 3 bases and J gave up 5 bases; unmatched junction bases: 6. The V gene's germline CDR1 is SNHLY and CDR2 FYNNEI. This CDR3 comprises 14 residues. DNA for the CDR3: TGTGCCAGCAGTGATGGCAGGGGGAGGACTGAAGCTTTCTTT. Its protein is CASSDGRGRTEAFF.

V and J are TRBV6-4 and TRBJ2-3, with D perhaps matching TRBD1 (6 bases). The V end lost 4 bases, the J end lost 6 bases, and 11 bases lay between the germline ends. In germline, CDR1 is MRHNA, CDR2 SNTAGT. This CDR3 has 13 amino acids. In DNA form, the CDR3 reads TGTGCCAGCAGTGCATCAGGGGAGGATACGCAGTATTTT. This encodes CASSASGEDTQYF.

The chain couples TRBV4-2 to TRBJ1-6, with a weak D call TRBD1 (5 bases). From germline, CDR1 is LGHNA and CDR2 YNFKEQ. Trimming left V 4 bases short and J 10 bases short, with 14 bases between. The CDR3 has 14 residues. CDR3 in DNA: TGTGCCAGCAGCCCCCAAGGGGAAGACTCACCCCTCCACTTT. This codes for CASSPQGEDSPLHF.

This rearrangement joins TRBV11-3 to TRBJ1-1, with D hard to call. This CDR3 contains 15 residues. The V and J ends lost 6 bases and 1 base respectively, with 15 bases between them. CDR1 and CDR2 (germline): SGHNT, YENEEA. The CDR3 nucleotides read TGTGCCAGCAGTTCCGACACCGGGAAGAACACTGAAGCTTTCTTT. Protein sequence: CASSSDTGKNTEAFF.

V and J are TRBV2 and TRBJ1-2, with 9 bases aligning to TRBD1. The CDR3 consists of 13 residues. V gave up 7 bases and J gave up 7 bases; unmatched junction bases: 7. The germline V gene encodes CDR1 SNHLY and CDR2 FYNNEI. As DNA, the CDR3 is TGTGCCAGCAAGACGACAGGGGGTAGTGGCTACACCTTC. Translating gives CASKTTGGSGYTF.

This CDR3 reads CASSPIPGTGGSYEQYF. CDR3 coding DNA: TGTGCCAGTAGTCCTATACCGGGGACAGGGGGCTCCTACGAGCAGTACTTC. The gene calls are TRBV19 and TRBJ2-7; 11 bases fit TRBD1. J was trimmed by 0 bases and V by 5 bases; bases with no gene match: 9. Germline CDR1 and CDR2: LNHDA and SQIVND (reference sequence). The CDR3 spans 17 residues.